Listed below are T cell receptor beta chains from one sample, sequenced in a study of blood T cell repertoires in COVID-19. Data came from immunoSEQ multiplex PCR; TCRdb stores just in-frame clones and leaves some out. The sample lists some 300,000 clones; 80% to 90% were seen once. Sequenced sample: peripheral blood. Receptors were obtained from a woman aged 50 to 60 with COVID-19, enrolled during active disease. Each CDR3 is given with its conserved first and last residue. Size tells how often a clone was seen (once, few, many) or the class of an expanded clone, and some rows leave it out.

abundance	v_gene	CDR3aa
.	TRBV7-2	CASSLASRSYEQYF
.	TRBV5-4	CASSFWGSPEQYF
once	TRBV23-1	CASSQSQGAKNIQYF
once	TRBV18	CASSPLPGQGARAEAFF
.	TRBV5-1	CASSYSGGEQYF
.	TRBV2	CASSVQTGNEKLFF
.	TRBV3-1/TRBV3-2	CASSRSSNSGNTIYF
.	TRBV9	CASSVAQLNTEAFF
.	TRBV19	CASSSFGDTDTQYF
.	TRBV5-6	CASSLLFRGEAFF
.	TRBV18	CASSPTEYTEAFF
.	TRBV6-5	CASSYAGTGGSGYTF
.	TRBV25-1	CASSVSGGPYNEQFF
.	TRBV7-9	CASSSRTGSKGETQYF
.	TRBV6-2/TRBV6-3	CASSYGVLGAMGNYGYTF
.	TRBV7-9	CASSPGLAGRYEQYF
.	TRBV19	CASSMVPGGRYGAFF
.	TRBV5-1	CASTSQWGDKNIQYF
.	TRBV4-2	CASSQGQAIYEQYF
.	TRBV10-3	CAISDSGGYTEAFF
.	TRBV18	CASSPSVNQPQHF
.	TRBV18	CASSPPGAGGRVNTEAFF
.	TRBV3-1/TRBV3-2	CASSQREANTGELFF
.	TRBV7-9	CASKMGDYRTDTQYF
.	TRBV24-1	CATSDPGLAGEKATQYF
.	TRBV7-2	CASSFGTGSTGELFF
.	TRBV6-1	CASSVLLAVPSTDTQYF
.	TRBV10-3	CAISEQGVEKLFF
.	TRBV2	CASRADRVAGNTIYF
.	TRBV14	CASSPWAGTNTEAFF
.	TRBV2	CASSKRDAVALEKLFF
.	TRBV18	CASSPTTGDTEAFF
few	TRBV9	CASSVAGPAGDEQYF
.	TRBV7-6	CASSLVARVDGNQPQHF
.	TRBV10-3	CAISEYSGQASNEQFF
.	TRBV3-1/TRBV3-2	CASSQVAGGSKTQYF
.	TRBV3-1/TRBV3-2	CASSPGAGGGNTIYF
.	TRBV6-2/TRBV6-3	CASSPPSGRINEQYF
.	TRBV3-1/TRBV3-2	CASSQGGIAVYNEQFF
.	TRBV6-2/TRBV6-3	CASSPLAGYTDTQYF
.	TRBV19	CASSAESYQETQYF
.	TRBV27	CASSFVDRLFTGELFF
.	TRBV27	CASRALGSSGNTIYF
.	TRBV11-2	CASSEQGRETQYF
.	TRBV7-9	CASSPPGYQETQYF
.	TRBV5-1	CASSFKRQGAYNEQFF
.	TRBV13	CASSTMGGGRALSDNEQFF
.	TRBV24-1	CATSDFSSGRAGDTQYF
few	TRBV19	CASSPDSSYSNQPQHF
once	TRBV27	CASSAIYSGQYEQYF
once	TRBV27	CASRLLAAKTDTQYF